The clone carrying this T cell receptor (beta chain) is deemed medium-sized. TCRdb re-called the PCR reads through MiXCR. This sample has several thousand clones, with under 20% found just once. This sample is drawn from a study of metastatic and nonmetastatic thyroid tumors. Trimming shortened V by 5 bases and J by 5 bases, and 15 bases separated the two germline ends. CDR3 length: 14 residues. Per the germline V gene, CDR1 is SGHTA and CDR2 is FQGNSA. Prior to thyroid surgery, none of the patients had received any treatment. This sequence originates from a male donor with papillary thyroid cancer or a benign thyroid nodule (not recorded which). Some clones in this sample may be carry-over from other donors' samples. Sequencing input: adjacent normal tissue. The chain combines TRBV7-2 with TRBJ2-5, with D possibly being TRBD1 (6 bases). CDR3: CASSRGSGDETQYF. The CDR3 DNA reads TGTGCCAGCAGCAGGGGCTCAGGGGACGAGACCCAGTACTTC. Full variable domain (missing parts from reference TRBV7-2 and TRBJ2-5): GAGVSQSPSNKVTEKGKDVELRCDPISGHTALYWYRQSLGQGLEFLIYFQGNSAPDKSGLPSDRFSAERTGGSVSTLTIQRTQQEDSAVYLCASSRGSGDETQYFGPGTRLLVL.